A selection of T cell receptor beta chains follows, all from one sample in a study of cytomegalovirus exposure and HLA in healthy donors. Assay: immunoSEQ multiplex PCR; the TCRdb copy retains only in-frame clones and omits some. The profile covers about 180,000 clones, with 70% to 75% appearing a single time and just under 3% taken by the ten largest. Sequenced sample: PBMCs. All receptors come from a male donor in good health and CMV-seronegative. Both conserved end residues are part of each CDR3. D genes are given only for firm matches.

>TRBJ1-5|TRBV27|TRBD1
CASKRQGDDQPQHF
TGTGCCAGCAAGAGACAGGGCGACGATCAGCCCCAGCATTTT
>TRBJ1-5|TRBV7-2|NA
CASSFSGGAQDNQPQHF
TGTGCCAGCAGTTTTTCGGGGGGGGCGCAGGACAATCAGCCCCAGCATTTT
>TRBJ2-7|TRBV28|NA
CASSRTTLPYEQYF
TGTGCCAGCAGTAGGACAACTCTACCCTACGAGCAGTACTTC
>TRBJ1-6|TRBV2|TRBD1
CASSPGTGNSPLHF
TGTGCCAGCAGCCCCGGGACAGGGAATTCACCCCTCCACTTT
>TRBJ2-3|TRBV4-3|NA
CASSQDGTTGADTQYF
TGCGCCAGCAGCCAAGATGGAACAACAGGCGCAGATACGCAGTATTTT
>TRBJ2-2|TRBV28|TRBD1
CASSLDRGLNTGELFF
TGTGCCAGCAGTTTGGACAGGGGACTGAACACCGGGGAGCTGTTTTTT
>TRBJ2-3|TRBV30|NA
CALDSSTDTQYF
TGTGCCCTGGACAGCTCCACAGATACGCAGTATTTT
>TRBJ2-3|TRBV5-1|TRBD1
CASSLAAGGADTQYF
TGCGCCAGCAGCTTGGCCGCAGGGGGTGCAGATACGCAGTATTTT
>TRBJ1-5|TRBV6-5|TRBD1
CASSYDRVEQAQHF
TGTGCCAGCAGTTACGACAGGGTCGAGCAAGCCCAGCATTTT
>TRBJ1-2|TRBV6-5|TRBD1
CASNRQGGDFYGYTF
TGTGCCAGCAACCGACAGGGAGGCGACTTCTATGGCTACACCTTC
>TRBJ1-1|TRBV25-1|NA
CASSETVRGNTEAFF
TGTGCCAGCAGTGAGACGGTCAGGGGAAACACTGAAGCTTTCTTT
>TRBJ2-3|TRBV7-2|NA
CASSLRLTGTDTQYF
TGTGCCAGCAGCCTGAGGTTGACGGGCACAGATACGCAGTATTTT
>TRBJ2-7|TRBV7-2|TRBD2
CASSFTGGPYYEQYF
TGTGCCAGCAGCTTTACGGGAGGCCCCTACTACGAGCAGTACTTC
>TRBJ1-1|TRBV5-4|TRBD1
CASSPQGAGTEAFF
TGTGCCAGCAGCCCGCAGGGGGCGGGCACTGAAGCTTTCTTT
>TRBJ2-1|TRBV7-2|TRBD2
CASSFQGTSGSHEQFF
TGTGCCAGCAGCTTCCAAGGGACTAGCGGGAGCCATGAGCAGTTCTTC